This T cell receptor (beta chain) was sequenced in a study of identical twins. A single record per CDR3 protein comes from TCRdb applying MiXCR to the 5' RACE reads. The table has hundreds of thousands of distinct CDR3 sequences, around 6% seen once. Findings and limits, study-wide: There were fewer insertions in abundant cord blood beta clonotypes, but memory repertoires showed no such pattern. Shared out-of-frame alpha sequences (those common to twins) showed excess low generation probability.

About this clonotype itself: Antigen specificity is unknown.

The specimen sequenced was naive T cells sorted from blood. The sequence came from a young man in good health.

The CDR3 sequence is CASSPSPSGRYEQYV. The CDR3 nucleotides are TGCGCCAGCAGCCCTAGCCCAAGCGGGAGATACGAGCAGTACGTC. The gene calls are TRBV4-1 and TRBJ2-7; 8 bases align to TRBD2. The V gene's germline CDR1 is MGHRA and CDR2 YSYEKL. J lost 4 bases, V lost 4 bases, and 9 bases had no gene match. CDR3 size: 15 residues.